This T cell receptor (beta chain) was recorded in a study of blood T cell repertoires in COVID-19. Study as a whole: The samples span acute and convalescent COVID-19 from the United States, Italy and Spain. Sources were T cells, B-cell-depleted T cells, or PBMCs; the material itself was cDNA or gDNA.

This clone was detected only once. This CDR3 is built from 16 residues. The germline V gene encodes CDR1 MNHNY and CDR2 SVGAGI (reference sequence). Trimming took 6 bases from V and 2 from J; bases not matched to a gene: 7. In Seattle, patients joined the study during active infection and were tracked longitudinally. The table came from immunoSEQ multiplex PCR; TCRdb's copy has only in-frame clones and leaves some out. The sample holds some 180,000 clones, roughly 84% seen once. The sequence came from a middle-aged woman with COVID-19, enrolled during active disease. The specimen was peripheral blood. This chain joins TRBV6-6 and TRBJ2-3, with 11 bases matching TRBD1. CDR3 region: CASSRGTGGTTDTQYF. The DNA for the CDR3 is TGTGCCAGCAGCCGCGGGACAGGGGGTACCACAGATACGCAGTATTTT.